This TCR beta chain was sequenced for a study of beta chain features in type 1 diabetes. This clone was observed a handful of times. The antigen is not known. Study-level points and caveats: TCRB repertoires of naive, central memory and Treg cells appeared more similar among patients than among healthy donors. PCR might pick shorter templates more often, in the same way for patients and controls.

Since all of the isolated RNA was reverse transcribed, expressed TCRB transcripts were what got sequenced. The data were produced by immunoSEQ multiplex PCR, yet TCRdb's version contains in-frame clones alone and is incomplete. Counted here are 850,000 to 900,000 clones, roughly 17% occurring once; the ten biggest clones make up 0.02% to 0.03%. Trimming took 0 bases from V and 3 from J; bases not matched to a gene: 10. This CDR3 spans 17 amino acids. CDR1 is SNHLY, CDR2 FYNNEI, per germline. The TCR was taken from a woman between 18 and 29 years old in good health. The chain uses TRBV2 and TRBJ1-2; TRBD1 matches 7 bases. The sequencing sample was made of naive CD4+ T cells from blood. CDR3 amino acids: CASSEALGRDRDYGYTF. As DNA, the CDR3 is TGTGCCAGCAGTGAAGCGCTCGGTCGCGACAGGGACTATGGCTACACCTTC. The full variable domain, in which reference TRBV2 and TRBJ1-2 provide the parts outside the CDR3, is EPEVTQTPSHQVTQMGQEVILRCVPISNHLYFYWYRQILGQKVEFLVSFYNNEISEKSEIFDDQFSVERPDGSNFTLKIRSTKLEDSAMYFCASSEALGRDRDYGYTFGSGTRLTVV.